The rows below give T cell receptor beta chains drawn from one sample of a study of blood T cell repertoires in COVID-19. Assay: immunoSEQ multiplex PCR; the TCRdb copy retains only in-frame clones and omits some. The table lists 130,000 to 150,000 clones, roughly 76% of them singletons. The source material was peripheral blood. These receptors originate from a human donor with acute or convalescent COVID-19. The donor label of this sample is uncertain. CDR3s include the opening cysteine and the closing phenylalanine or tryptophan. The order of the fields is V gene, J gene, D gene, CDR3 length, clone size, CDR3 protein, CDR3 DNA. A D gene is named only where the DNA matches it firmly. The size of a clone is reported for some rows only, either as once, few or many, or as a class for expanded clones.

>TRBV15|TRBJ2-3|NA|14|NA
CATSRELTPGTQYF
TGTGCCACCAGCAGAGAACTAACCCCTGGTACGCAGTATTTT
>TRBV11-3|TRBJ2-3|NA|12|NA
CASSLDGDTQYF
TGTGCCAGCAGCTTAGATGGCGATACGCAGTATTTT
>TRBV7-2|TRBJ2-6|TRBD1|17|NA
CASSLSGTGSGANVLTF
TGTGCCAGCAGCTTAAGTGGGACAGGGTCTGGGGCCAACGTCCTGACTTTC
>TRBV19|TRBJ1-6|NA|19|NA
CASSITSGYSGSGNSPLHF
TGTGCCAGTAGTATAACGTCGGGTTATTCTGGGTCGGGGAATTCACCCCTCCACTTT
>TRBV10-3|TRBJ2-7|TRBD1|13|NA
CATGQGTSYEQYF
TGTGCCACCGGACAGGGGACAAGCTACGAGCAGTACTTC
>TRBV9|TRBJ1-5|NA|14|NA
CASSWTDSNQPQHF
TGTGCCAGCAGCTGGACAGATAGCAATCAGCCCCAGCATTTT
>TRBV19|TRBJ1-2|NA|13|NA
CASSPAGVYGYTF
TGTGCCAGTAGTCCCGCAGGGGTGTATGGCTACACCTTC
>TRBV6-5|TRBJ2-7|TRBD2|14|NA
CASHTSGSSYEQYF
TGTGCCAGCCATACTAGCGGGAGTTCCTACGAGCAGTACTTC
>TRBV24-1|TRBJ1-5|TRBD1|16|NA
CATSDRQGLGNQPQHF
TGTGCCACCAGTGATCGACAGGGCCTGGGCAATCAGCCCCAGCATTTT
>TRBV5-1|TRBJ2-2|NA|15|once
CASSSRGANYGELFF
TGCGCCAGCAGCTCCAGGGGGGCGAATTACGGGGAGCTGTTTTTT
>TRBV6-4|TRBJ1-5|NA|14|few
CASSKDISNQPQHF
TGTGCCAGCAGCAAGGACATTAGCAATCAGCCCCAGCATTTT
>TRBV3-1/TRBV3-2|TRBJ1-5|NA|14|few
CASSHGGGNQPQHF
TGTGCCAGCAGCCACGGCGGTGGGAATCAGCCCCAGCATTTT
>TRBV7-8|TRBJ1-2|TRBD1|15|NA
CASSLARQGTYGYTF
TGTGCCAGCAGCTTAGCTCGACAGGGAACCTATGGCTACACCTTC
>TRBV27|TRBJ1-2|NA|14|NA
CASSFSGQGYGYTF
TGTGCCAGCAGTTTCAGTGGGCAGGGTTATGGCTACACCTTC
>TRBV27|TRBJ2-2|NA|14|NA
CASSWLQGTGELFF
TGTGCCAGCAGTTGGCTCCAGGGGACCGGGGAGCTGTTTTTT
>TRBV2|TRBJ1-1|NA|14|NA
CASRASEPRGEAFF
TGTGCCAGCAGAGCTTCTGAGCCCAGGGGTGAAGCTTTCTTT
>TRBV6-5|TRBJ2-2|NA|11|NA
CASRRGGELFF
TGTGCCAGCAGGAGGGGGGGGGAGCTGTTTTTT
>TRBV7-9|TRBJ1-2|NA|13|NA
CASSPSGLEGYTF
TGTGCCAGCAGCCCCTCGGGTCTAGAGGGCTACACCTTC
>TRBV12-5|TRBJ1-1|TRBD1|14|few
CASGSTGFNTEAFF
TGTGCTAGTGGTTCGACAGGGTTTAACACTGAAGCTTTCTTT
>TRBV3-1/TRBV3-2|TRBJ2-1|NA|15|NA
CASSPRQESYNEQFF
TGTGCCAGCAGCCCCCGACAGGAGTCCTACAATGAGCAGTTCTTC
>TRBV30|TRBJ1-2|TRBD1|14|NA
CAWSTTGGGYGYTF
TGTGCCTGGAGCACTACAGGGGGAGGCTATGGCTACACCTTC